The 16 T cell receptor beta chains in this list originate from one sample, sequenced in a study of T cell repertoires in cytomegalovirus infection. Using its own MiXCR run on the reads, TCRdb lists one record per CDR3 protein. The profile shows over 450,000 distinct CDR3 sequences, around 10% of them singletons. Sequenced sample: PBMCs. Receptors originate from a human donor in good health (CMV status not recorded). Some clones in this sample may be carry-over from other donors' samples.

The chain employs TRBV7-9 and TRBJ1-4; 9 bases line up with TRBD1. The CDR3 extends over 13 amino acids. Germline CDR1 reads SEHNR; CDR2 reads FQNEAQ (reference sequence). The trim removed 4 bases at V and 7 bases at J, leaving 1 base unmatched. CDR3 amino acids: CASSWTGVEKLFF. The CDR3 nucleotides read TGTGCCAGCAGCTGGACAGGGGTTGAAAAACTGTTTTTT.

This clonotype was seen at least ten times. The chain employs TRBV28 and TRBJ2-5; possible D gene TRBD1, 7 bases. Germline V lookup: CDR1 MDHEN, CDR2 SYDVKM. Deletions cut 1 base from V and 0 bases from J, with 15 bases between. The CDR3 length is 17 residues. The CDR3 nucleotides are TGTGCCAGCAGTTTATTACGGGACAGCGGGTACCAAGAGACCCAGTACTTC. Amino acids: CASSLLRDSGYQETQYF.

The chain is built from TRBV20-1 and TRBJ1-1; D unclear. CDR1 is DFQATT, CDR2 SNEGSKA, per germline (reference sequence). The CDR3 length is 13 residues. V lost 1 base, J lost 1 base, and 7 bases lay in between. The CDR3: CSARVGRNTEAFF. CDR3 nucleotide sequence: TGCAGTGCTAGAGTGGGAAGGAACACTGAAGCTTTCTTT.

This clonotype was detected many times. The chain combines TRBV7-8 with TRBJ2-5, with D possibly TRBD1 on 5 matching bases. Germline V lookup: CDR1 SGHVS, CDR2 FQNEAQ. This CDR3 is built from 20 residues. Deletions cut 1 base from V and 1 base from J, with 25 bases between. CDR3 DNA sequence: TGTGCCAGCAGCTTAGTCCCTAGGACCTATTCTCGAAGGGGCCAAGAGACCCAGTACTTC. Amino acid sequence: CASSLVPRTYSRRGQETQYF.

This clonotype has a count of ten or more. The genes are TRBV5-1 and TRBJ2-7; the match to TRBD1 covers 7 bases. Germline V CDR1 and CDR2: SGHRS, YFSETQ. Trimming took 0 bases from V and 0 from J; bases not matched to a gene: 3. The CDR3 spans 15 residues. CDR3 sequence: CASSLDGDSSYEQYF. For the CDR3, the DNA is TGCGCCAGCAGCTTGGATGGGGACAGCTCCTACGAGCAGTACTTC.

This clonotype occurred many times. This chain connects TRBV7-2 to TRBJ1-5, with D unclear. The CDR3 totals 16 residues. Trimming shortened V by 3 bases and J by 1 base, and 13 bases separated the two germline ends. Germline V CDR1 and CDR2: SGHTA, FQGNSA. CDR3 in amino acids: CASSLGRVGSNQPQHF. For the CDR3, the DNA is TGTGCCAGCAGCTTGGGGAGGGTCGGGAGCAATCAGCCCCAGCATTTT.

The V call is TRBV5-1, the J call TRBJ2-6; no clear D. The V gene's germline CDR1 is SGHRS and CDR2 YFSETQ. V dropped 6 bases and J dropped 0 bases, with 10 bases sitting between them. The CDR3 is 15 amino acids. DNA of the CDR3: TGCGCCAGCACCAGGACCTCCTCTGGGGCCAACGTCCTGACTTTC. It is translated as CASTRTSSGANVLTF.

This clonotype was recorded at least ten times. The chain joins TRBV12-3 or TRBV12-4 to TRBJ2-3; D possibly corresponds to TRBD1 (6 bases). The CDR3 has 15 residues. V lost 3 bases to trimming and J lost 0 bases, with 10 bases between them. The DNA for the CDR3 is TGTGCCAGCAGTTTTCAAGGGGGAAGCACAGATACGCAGTATTTT. Translated, it gives CASSFQGGSTDTQYF.

This chain joins TRBV29-1 and TRBJ1-5; 10 bases line up with TRBD1. The germline V gene encodes CDR1 SQVTM and CDR2 ANQGSEA. Trimming removed 3 bases from V and 6 bases from J; junction bases left unmatched: 2. CDR3 length: 13 amino acids. CDR3 nucleotides: TGCAGCGTTGAGGGGGACAGGGGTCAGCCCCAGCATTTT. Its translation: CSVEGDRGQPQHF.

This clonotype was seen only a few times. The genes are TRBV20-1 and TRBJ1-2, with D unclear. This CDR3 comprises 14 residues. V shed 0 bases and J shed 6 bases, with 14 bases lying between them. Per the germline V gene, CDR1 is DFQATT and CDR2 is SNEGSKA (reference sequence). The CDR3 spells CSARDPGEGHGYTF. DNA for the CDR3: TGCAGTGCTAGAGATCCAGGAGAGGGTCATGGCTACACCTTC.

This clonotype was detected many times. The chain links TRBV6-5 to TRBJ1-2, with 7 bases matching TRBD1. This CDR3 spans 14 amino acids. V shed 2 bases and J 8 bases; nucleotides not matched to a gene: 8. The V gene's germline CDR1 is MNHEY and CDR2 SVGAGI. CDR3 DNA: TGTGCCAGCAGTTACGAGGGGACAGTGGGCGGCTACACCTTC. As protein: CASSYEGTVGGYTF.

As regards this clonotype: A much larger clone lies a single base off, so this may be a read error. CDR3 loop: CASSELASSTDTQYF. Here the CDR3 DNA reads TGTGCCAGCAGTGAATTAGCGTCTAGCACAGATACGCAGTATTTT. This rearrangement joins TRBV2 to TRBJ2-3; D possibly corresponds to TRBD2 (5 bases). V gave up 2 bases and J gave up 0 bases, with 9 bases separating them. Germline V gene sequence: CDR1 SNHLY, CDR2 FYNNEI. The CDR3 length is 15 residues. The whole variable domain, filled in from reference TRBV2 and TRBJ2-3, reads EPEVTQTPSHQVTQMGQEVILRCVPISNHLYFYWYRQILGQKVEFLVSFYNNEISEKSEIFDDQFSVERPDGSNFTLKIRSTKLEDSAMYFCASSELASSTDTQYFGPGTRLTVL.

V gene TRBV7-9 combines with J gene TRBJ2-7, with TRBD2 matching 10 bases. J gave up 3 bases and V 5 bases, and 7 bases lay outside the gene matches. Germline V CDR1 and CDR2: SEHNR, FQNEAQ (reference sequence). The CDR3 extends over 15 amino acids. The CDR3 is CASSNVAGGRYEQYF. The CDR3 DNA reads as TGTGCCAGCAGCAATGTAGCGGGAGGCCGCTACGAGCAGTACTTC.

This clonotype was seen more than once but under ten times. A much larger clone sits a single nucleotide away, making a read error possible. The rearrangement joins TRBV7-8 to TRBJ2-1, with 7 nucleotides matching TRBD2. This CDR3 contains 15 residues. After removal of 10 bases from V and 3 bases from J, the junction contained 12 bases not matched to a gene. Germline-derived CDR1 and CDR2 are SGHVS and FQNEAQ. CDR3 bases: TGTGCCAACAGTTCTACCGGGACTATCTACAATGAGCAGTTCTTC. Residues: CANSSTGTIYNEQFF.

This clonotype was counted only a few times. The CDR3 loop is CATGLAGSTGELFF. As DNA, the CDR3 is TGTGCCACCGGACTAGCGGGCTCCACCGGGGAGCTGTTTTTT. V usage is TRBV10-3 and J usage is TRBJ2-2; TRBD2 agrees at 11 bases. The germline CDR1 and CDR2 sequences are ENHRY and SYGVKD. V was pared by 10 bases and J by 4 bases, with 5 bases of the junction left unmatched. The CDR3 length is 14 residues.

The sample holds many counts of this clonotype. V usage is TRBV4-1 and J usage is TRBJ2-3, with D tentatively TRBD1 (6 bases). V shed 1 base and J shed 11 bases, with 19 bases lying between them. Per the germline V gene, CDR1 is MGHRA and CDR2 is YSYEKL. CDR3 length: 15 amino acids. The CDR3: CASSQVATGTPRQYF. For the CDR3, the DNA is TGCGCCAGCAGCCAAGTGGCTACAGGGACCCCCCGGCAGTATTTT.